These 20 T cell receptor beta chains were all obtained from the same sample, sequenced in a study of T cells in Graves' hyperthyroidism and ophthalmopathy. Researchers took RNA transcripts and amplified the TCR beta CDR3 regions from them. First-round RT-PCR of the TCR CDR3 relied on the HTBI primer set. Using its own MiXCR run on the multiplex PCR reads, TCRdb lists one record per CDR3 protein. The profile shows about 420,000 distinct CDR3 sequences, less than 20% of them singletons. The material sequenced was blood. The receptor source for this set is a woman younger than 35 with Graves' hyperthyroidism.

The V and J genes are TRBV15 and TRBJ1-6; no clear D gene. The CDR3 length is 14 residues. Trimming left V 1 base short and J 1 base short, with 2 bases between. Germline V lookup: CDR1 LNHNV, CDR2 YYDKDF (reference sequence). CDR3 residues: CATSRGSYNSPLHF. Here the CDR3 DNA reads TGTGCCACCAGCAGAGGGTCCTATAATTCACCCCTCCACTTT.

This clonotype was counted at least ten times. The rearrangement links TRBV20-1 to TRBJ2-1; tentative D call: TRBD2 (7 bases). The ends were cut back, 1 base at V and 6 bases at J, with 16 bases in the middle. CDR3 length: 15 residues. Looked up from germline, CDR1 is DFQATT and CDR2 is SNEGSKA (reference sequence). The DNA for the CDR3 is TGCAGTGCTAGAGTGCCGAGGGGGGGAAGCAATGAGCAGTTCTTC. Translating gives CSARVPRGGSNEQFF.

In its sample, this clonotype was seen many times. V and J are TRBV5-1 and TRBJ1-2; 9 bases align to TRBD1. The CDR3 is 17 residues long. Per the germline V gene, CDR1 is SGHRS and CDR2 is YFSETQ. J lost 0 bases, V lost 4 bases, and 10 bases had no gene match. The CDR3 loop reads CASSRTGASGPNYGYTF. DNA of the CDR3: TGCGCCAGCAGCCGGACAGGGGCTTCAGGGCCTAACTATGGCTACACCTTC.

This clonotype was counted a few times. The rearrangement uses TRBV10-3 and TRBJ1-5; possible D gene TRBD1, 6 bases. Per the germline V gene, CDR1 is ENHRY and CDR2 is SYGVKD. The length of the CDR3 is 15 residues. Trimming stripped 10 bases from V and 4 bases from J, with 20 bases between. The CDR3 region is CATLTLTGFNQPQHF. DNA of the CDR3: TGTGCCACTTTGACCCTGACAGGCTTTAATCAGCCCCAGCATTTT.

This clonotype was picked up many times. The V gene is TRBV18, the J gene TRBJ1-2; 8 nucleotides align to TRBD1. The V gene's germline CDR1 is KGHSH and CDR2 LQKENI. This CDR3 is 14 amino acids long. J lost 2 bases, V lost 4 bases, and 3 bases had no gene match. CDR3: CASSLQGANYGYTF. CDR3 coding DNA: TGTGCCAGCTCACTTCAGGGGGCGAACTATGGCTACACCTTC.

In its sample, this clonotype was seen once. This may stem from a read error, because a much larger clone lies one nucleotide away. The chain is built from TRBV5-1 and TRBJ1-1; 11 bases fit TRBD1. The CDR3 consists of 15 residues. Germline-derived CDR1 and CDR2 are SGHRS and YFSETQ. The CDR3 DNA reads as TGCACCAGCAGCTTAGGGGACAGGGGGAGAACTGAAGCTTTCTTT. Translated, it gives CTSSLGDRGRTEAFF.

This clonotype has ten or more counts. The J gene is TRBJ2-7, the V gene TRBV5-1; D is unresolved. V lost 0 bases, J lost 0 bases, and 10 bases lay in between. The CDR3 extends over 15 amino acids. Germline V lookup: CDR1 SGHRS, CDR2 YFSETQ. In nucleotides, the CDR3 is TGCGCCAGCAGCTTGGTTGCGCGTCCCTCCTACGAGCAGTACTTC. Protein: CASSLVARPSYEQYF.

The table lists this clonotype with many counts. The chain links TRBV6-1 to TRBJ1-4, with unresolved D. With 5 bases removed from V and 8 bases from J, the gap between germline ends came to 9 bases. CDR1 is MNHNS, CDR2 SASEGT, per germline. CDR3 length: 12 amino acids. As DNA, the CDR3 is TGTGCCAGCAGTTACCTAAGCGAAAAACTGTTTTTT. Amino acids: CASSYLSEKLFF.

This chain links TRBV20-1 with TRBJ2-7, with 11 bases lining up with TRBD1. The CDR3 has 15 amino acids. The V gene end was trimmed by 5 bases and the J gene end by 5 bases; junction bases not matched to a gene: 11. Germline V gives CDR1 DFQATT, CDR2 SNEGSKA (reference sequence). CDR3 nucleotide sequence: TGCAGTGCTGTCATACTGGGACAGGGGGTGAACGAGCAGTACTTC. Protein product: CSAVILGQGVNEQYF.

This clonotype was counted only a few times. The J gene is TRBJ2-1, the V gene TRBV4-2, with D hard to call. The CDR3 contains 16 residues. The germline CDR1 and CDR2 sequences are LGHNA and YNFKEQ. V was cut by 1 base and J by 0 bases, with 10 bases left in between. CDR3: CASSQVVSDSYNEQFF. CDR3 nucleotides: TGTGCCAGCAGCCAAGTAGTCAGCGACTCCTACAATGAGCAGTTCTTC.

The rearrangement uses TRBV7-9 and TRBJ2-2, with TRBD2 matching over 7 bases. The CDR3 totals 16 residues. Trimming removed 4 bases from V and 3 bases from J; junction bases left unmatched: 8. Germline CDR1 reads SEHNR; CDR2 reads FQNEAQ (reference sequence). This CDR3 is CASSSTAAGDTGELFF. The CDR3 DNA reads TGTGCCAGCAGCTCGACAGCGGCGGGGGACACCGGGGAGCTGTTTTTT. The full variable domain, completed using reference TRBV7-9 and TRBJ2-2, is DTGVSQNPRHKITKRGQNVTFRCDPISEHNRLYWYRQTLGQGPEFLTYFQNEAQLEKSRLLSDRFSAERPKGSFSTLEIQRTEQGDSAMYLCASSSTAAGDTGELFFGEGSRLTVL.

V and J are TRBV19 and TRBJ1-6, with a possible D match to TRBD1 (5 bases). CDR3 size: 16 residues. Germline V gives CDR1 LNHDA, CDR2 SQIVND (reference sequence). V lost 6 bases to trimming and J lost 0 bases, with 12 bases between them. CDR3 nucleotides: TGTGCCAGTAGGCATTACAGGAGCTCCTATAATTCACCCCTCCACTTT. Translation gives CASRHYRSSYNSPLHF.

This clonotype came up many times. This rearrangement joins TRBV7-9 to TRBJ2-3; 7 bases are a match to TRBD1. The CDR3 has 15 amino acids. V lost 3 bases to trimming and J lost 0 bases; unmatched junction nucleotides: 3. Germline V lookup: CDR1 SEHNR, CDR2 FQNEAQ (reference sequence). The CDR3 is CASSLRQGSTDTQYF. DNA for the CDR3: TGTGCCAGCAGCTTGAGACAGGGTAGCACAGATACGCAGTATTTT.

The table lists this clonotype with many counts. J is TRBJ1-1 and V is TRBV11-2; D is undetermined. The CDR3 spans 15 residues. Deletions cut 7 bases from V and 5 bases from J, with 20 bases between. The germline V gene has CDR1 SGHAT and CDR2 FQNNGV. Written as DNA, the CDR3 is TGTGCCAGCACTCACCCGTTGGGCAGTCGAACTGAAGCTTTCTTT. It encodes CASTHPLGSRTEAFF.

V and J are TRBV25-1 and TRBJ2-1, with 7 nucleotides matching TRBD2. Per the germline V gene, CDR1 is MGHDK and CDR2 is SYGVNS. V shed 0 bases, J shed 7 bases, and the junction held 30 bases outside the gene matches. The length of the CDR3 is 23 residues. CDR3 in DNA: TGTGCCAGCAGTGAATATTTTCTCCGGACAAACCGGGACTACCTCCCCTCCCGGAATGAGCAGTTCTTC. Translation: CASSEYFLRTNRDYLPSRNEQFF.

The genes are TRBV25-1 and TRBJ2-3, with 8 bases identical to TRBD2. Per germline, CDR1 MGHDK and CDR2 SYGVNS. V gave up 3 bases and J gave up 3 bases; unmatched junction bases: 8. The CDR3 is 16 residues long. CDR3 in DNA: TGTGCCAGCAGTGAGCTAGCGGGCGCCGGGACAGATACGCAGTATTTT. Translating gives CASSELAGAGTDTQYF.

The CDR3: CASSESLASGSAKNIQYF. CDR3 nucleotide sequence: TGTGCCAGCAGTGAATCTTTGGCTAGCGGGAGTGCCAAAAACATTCAGTACTTC. This chain links TRBV6-1 with TRBJ2-4, with TRBD2 matching 10 bases. Germline V gene sequence: CDR1 MNHNS, CDR2 SASEGT. The CDR3 runs to 18 residues. Trimming removed 2 bases from V and 1 base from J; junction bases left unmatched: 8.

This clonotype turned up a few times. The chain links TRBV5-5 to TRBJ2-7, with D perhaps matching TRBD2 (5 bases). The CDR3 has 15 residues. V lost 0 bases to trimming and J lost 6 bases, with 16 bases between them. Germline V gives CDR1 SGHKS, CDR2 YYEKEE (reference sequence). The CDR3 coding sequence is TGTGCCAGCAGCTTGGTTGGGCAGCGGATGGGCGAGCAGTACTTC. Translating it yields CASSLVGQRMGEQYF.

Here the CDR3 DNA reads TGTGCCAGCAGCCCCGGGACAGGGTTCGGTCAGCCCCAGCATTTT. Protein: CASSPGTGFGQPQHF. This chain connects TRBV2 to TRBJ1-5, with 9 bases lining up with TRBD1. The CDR3 totals 15 residues. Germline V CDR1 and CDR2: SNHLY, FYNNEI. With V trimmed by 6 bases and J by 6 bases, 9 bases remained unmatched.

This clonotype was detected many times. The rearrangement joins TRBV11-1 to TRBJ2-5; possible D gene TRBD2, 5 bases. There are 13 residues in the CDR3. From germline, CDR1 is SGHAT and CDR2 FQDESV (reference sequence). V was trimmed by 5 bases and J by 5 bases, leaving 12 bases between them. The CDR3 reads CASSLPRGETQYF. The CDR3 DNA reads TGTGCCAGCAGCCTCCCCCGAGGGGAGACCCAGTACTTC.